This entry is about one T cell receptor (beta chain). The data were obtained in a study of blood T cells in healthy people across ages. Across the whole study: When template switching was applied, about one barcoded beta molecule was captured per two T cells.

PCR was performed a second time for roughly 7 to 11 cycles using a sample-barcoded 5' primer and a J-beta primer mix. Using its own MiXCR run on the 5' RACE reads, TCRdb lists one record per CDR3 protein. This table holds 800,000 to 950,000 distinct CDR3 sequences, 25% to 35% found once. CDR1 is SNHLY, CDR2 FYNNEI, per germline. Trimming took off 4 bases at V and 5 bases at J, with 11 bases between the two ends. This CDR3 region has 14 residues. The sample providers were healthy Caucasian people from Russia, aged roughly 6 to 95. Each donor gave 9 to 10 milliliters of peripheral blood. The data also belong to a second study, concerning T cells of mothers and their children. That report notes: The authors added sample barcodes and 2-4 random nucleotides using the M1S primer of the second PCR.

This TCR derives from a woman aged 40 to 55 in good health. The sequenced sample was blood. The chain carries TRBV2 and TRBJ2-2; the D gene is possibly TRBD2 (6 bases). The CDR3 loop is CASSAGGGTGELFF. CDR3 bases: TGTGCCAGCAGTGCCGGGGGAGGTACCGGGGAGCTGTTTTTT.